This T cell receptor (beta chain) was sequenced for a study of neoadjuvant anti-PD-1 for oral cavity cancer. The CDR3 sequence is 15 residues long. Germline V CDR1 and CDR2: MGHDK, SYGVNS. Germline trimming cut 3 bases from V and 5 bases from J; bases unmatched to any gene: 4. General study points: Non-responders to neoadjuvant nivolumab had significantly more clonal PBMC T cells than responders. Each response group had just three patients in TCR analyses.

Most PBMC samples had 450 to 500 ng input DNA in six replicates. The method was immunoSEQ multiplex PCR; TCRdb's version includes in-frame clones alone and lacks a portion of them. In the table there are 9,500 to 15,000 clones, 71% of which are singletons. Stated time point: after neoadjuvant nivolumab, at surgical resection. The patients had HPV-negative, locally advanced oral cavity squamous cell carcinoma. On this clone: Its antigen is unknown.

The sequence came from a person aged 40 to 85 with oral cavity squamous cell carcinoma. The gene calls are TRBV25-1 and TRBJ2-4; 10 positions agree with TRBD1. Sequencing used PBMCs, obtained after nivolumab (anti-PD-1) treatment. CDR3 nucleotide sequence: TGTGCCAGCAGTGAGGGACAGGGGCCCGAAAACATTCAGTACTTC. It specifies CASSEGQGPENIQYF. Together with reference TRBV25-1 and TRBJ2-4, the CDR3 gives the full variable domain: EADIYQTPRYLVIGTGKKITLECSQTMGHDKMYWYQQDPGMELHLIHYSYGVNSTEKGDLSSESTVSRIRTEHFPLTLESARPSHTSQYLCASSEGQGPENIQYFGAGTRLSVL.